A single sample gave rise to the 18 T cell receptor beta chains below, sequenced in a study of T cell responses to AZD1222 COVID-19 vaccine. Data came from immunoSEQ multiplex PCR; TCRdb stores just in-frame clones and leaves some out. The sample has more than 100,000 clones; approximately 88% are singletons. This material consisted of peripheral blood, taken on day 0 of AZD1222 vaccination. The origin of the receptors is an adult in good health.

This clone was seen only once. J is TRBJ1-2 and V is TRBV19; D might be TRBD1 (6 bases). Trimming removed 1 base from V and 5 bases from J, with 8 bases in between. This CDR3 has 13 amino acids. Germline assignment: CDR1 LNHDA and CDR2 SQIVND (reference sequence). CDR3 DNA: TGTGCCAGTAGTATAGGTCAGGGGTATGGCTACACCTTC. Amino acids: CASSIGQGYGYTF.

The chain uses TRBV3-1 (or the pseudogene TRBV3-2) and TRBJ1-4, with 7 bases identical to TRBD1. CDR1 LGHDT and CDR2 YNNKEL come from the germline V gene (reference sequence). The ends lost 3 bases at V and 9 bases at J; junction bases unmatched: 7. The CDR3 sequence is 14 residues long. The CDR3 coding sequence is TGTGCCAGCAGCCAGGGACAGCCTAACAAAAAACTGTTTTTT. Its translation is CASSQGQPNKKLFF.

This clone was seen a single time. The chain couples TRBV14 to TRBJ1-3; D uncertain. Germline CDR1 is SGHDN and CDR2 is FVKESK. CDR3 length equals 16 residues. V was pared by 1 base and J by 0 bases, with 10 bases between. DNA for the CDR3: TGTGCCAGCAGCCAAGGGGGATCGGTCTCTGGAAACACCATATATTTT. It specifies CASSQGGSVSGNTIYF. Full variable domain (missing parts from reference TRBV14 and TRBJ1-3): EAGVTQFPSHSVIEKGQTVTLRCDPISGHDNLYWYRRVMGKEIKFLLHFVKESKQDESGMPNNRFLAERTGGTYSTLKVQPAELEDSGVYFCASSQGGSVSGNTIYFGEGSWLTVV.

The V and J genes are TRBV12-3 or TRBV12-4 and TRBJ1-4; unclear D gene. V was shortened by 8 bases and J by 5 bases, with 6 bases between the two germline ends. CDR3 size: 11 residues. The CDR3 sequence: CASGLNEKLFF. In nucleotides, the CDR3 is TGTGCCAGCGGTCTAAATGAAAAACTGTTTTTT.

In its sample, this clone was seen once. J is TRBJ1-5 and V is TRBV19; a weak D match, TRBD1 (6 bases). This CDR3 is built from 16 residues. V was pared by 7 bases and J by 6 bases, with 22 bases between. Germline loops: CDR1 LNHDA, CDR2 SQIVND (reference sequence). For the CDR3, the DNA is TGTGCCAGTACCATCTTTAAGGGGGGTCCCGTTCAGCCCCAGCATTTT. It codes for CASTIFKGGPVQPQHF.

The CDR3 coding sequence is TGTGCCAGCAGTTACTCCTGGTATAAGCAGTTCTTC. It yields the protein CASSYSWYKQFF. The chain uses TRBV6-2 or TRBV6-3 and TRBJ2-1; D is uncertain. Germline CDR1 MNHEY, CDR2 SVGEGT. Trimming took off 0 bases at V and 11 bases at J, with 8 bases between the two ends. This CDR3 comprises 12 residues.

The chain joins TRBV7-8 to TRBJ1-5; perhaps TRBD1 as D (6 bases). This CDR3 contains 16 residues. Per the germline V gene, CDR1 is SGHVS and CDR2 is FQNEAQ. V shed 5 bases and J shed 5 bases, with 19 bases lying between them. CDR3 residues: CASSQKPWGADQPQHF. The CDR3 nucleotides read TGTGCCAGCAGCCAGAAACCTTGGGGGGCGGATCAGCCCCAGCATTTT. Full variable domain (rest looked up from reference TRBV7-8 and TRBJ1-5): GAGVSQSPRYKVAKRGQDVALRCDPISGHVSLFWYQQALGQGPEFLTYFQNEAQLDKSGLPSDRFFAERPEGSVSTLKIQRTQQEDSAVYLCASSQKPWGADQPQHFGDGTRLSIL.

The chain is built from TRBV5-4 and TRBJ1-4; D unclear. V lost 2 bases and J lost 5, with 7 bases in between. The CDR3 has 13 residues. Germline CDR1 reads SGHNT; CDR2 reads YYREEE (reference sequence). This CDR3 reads CASSFKENEKLFF. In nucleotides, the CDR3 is TGTGCCAGCAGCTTCAAGGAGAATGAAAAACTGTTTTTT.

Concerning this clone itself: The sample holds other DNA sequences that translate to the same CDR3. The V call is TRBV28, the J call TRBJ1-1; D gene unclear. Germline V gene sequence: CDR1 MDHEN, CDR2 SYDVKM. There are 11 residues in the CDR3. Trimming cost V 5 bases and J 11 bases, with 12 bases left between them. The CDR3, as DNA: TGTGCCAGCAGTCTACAGACTAGCGCTTTCTTT. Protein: CASSLQTSAFF.

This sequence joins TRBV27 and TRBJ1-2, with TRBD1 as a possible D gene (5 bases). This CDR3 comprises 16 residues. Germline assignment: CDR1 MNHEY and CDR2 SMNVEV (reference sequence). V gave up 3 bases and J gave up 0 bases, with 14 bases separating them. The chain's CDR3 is CASSFARGAANYGYTF. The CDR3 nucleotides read TGTGCCAGCAGTTTCGCAAGGGGAGCAGCTAACTATGGCTACACCTTC.

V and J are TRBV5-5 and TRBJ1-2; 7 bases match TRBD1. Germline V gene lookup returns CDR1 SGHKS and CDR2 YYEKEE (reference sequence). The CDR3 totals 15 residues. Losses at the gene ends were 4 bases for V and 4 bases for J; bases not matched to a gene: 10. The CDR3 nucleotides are TGTGCCAGCAGCGCCTGGGACAGCCCCTTCTATGGCTACACCTTC. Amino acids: CASSAWDSPFYGYTF. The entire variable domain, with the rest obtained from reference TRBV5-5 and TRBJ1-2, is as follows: DAGVTQSPTHLIKTRGQQVTLRCSPISGHKSVSWYQQVLGQGPQFIFQYYEKEERGRGNFPDRFSARQFPNYSSELNVNALLLGDSALYLCASSAWDSPFYGYTFGSGTRLTVV.

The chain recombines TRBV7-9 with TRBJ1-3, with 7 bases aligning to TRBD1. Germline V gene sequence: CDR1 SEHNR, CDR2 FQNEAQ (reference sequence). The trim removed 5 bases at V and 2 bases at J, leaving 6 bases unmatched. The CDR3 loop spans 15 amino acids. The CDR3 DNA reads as TGTGCCAGCAGCCCCCAGGGGGAGCCTGGAAACACCATATATTTT. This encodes CASSPQGEPGNTIYF.

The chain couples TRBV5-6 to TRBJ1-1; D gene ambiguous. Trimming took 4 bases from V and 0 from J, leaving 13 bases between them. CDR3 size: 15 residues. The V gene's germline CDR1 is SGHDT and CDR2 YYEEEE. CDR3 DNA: TGTGCCAGCAGCGTTCTCACAGCGATGAACACTGAAGCTTTCTTT. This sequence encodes CASSVLTAMNTEAFF.

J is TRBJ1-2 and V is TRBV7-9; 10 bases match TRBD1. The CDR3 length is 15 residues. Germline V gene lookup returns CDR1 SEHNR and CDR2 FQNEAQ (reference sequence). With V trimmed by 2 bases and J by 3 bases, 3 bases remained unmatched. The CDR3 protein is CASSLRTGGDYGYTF. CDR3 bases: TGTGCCAGCAGCTTAAGGACAGGGGGAGACTATGGCTACACCTTC.

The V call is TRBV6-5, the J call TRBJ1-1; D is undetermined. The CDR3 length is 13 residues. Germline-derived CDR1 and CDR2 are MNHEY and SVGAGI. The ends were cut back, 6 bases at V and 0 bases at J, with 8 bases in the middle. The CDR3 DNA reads TGTGCCAGCAGGGAGGTGATGAACACTGAAGCTTTCTTT. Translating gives CASREVMNTEAFF.

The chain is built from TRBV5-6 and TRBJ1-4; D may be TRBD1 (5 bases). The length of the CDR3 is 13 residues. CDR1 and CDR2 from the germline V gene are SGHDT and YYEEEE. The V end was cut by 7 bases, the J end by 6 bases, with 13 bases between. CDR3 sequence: CASCDQGDEKLFF. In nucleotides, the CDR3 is TGTGCCAGCTGCGACCAGGGAGATGAAAAACTGTTTTTT.

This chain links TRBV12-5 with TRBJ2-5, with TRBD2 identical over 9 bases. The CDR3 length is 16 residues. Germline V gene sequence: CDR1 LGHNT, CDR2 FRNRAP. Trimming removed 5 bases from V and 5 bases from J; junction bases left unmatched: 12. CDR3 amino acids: CASGPGVAGGRETQYF. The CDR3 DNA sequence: TGTGCTAGTGGTCCCGGGGTTGCGGGGGGGCGTGAGACCCAGTACTTC.

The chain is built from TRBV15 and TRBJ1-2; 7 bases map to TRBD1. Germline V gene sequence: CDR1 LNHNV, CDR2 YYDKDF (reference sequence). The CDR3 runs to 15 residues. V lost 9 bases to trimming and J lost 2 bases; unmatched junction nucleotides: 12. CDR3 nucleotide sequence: TGTGCCACGACCGGGACAGCTTTTCCCAACTATGGCTACACCTTC. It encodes CATTGTAFPNYGYTF.